These 27 T cell receptor beta chains came from one sample sequenced in a study of T cells in Graves' hyperthyroidism and ophthalmopathy. The investigators amplified TCR beta CDR3 regions from RNA transcripts. Carried out on the TCR CDR3, a first-round RT-PCR used the HTBI primer set. A single record per CDR3 protein comes from TCRdb applying MiXCR to the multiplex PCR reads. The sample includes a few hundred thousand distinct CDR3 sequences, 14% to 15% of them seen just once. The sample taken for sequencing was blood. The receptors shown here come from a woman aged 25 to 39 with Graves' hyperthyroidism.

This clonotype was detected only once. This sequence joins TRBV20-1 and TRBJ2-2; D is possibly TRBD2 (6 bases). V was trimmed by 3 bases and J by 6 bases, leaving 14 bases between them. Germline values: CDR1 DFQATT, CDR2 SNEGSKA (reference sequence). This CDR3 has 14 amino acids. CDR3 in amino acids: CSARRGGSAGELFF. The CDR3 nucleotides read TGCAGTGCTAGGCGGGGTGGGAGTGCCGGGGAGCTGTTTTTT.

This clonotype was counted a few times. The chain joins TRBV19 to TRBJ2-6; no definite D call. This CDR3 is built from 16 residues. CDR1 and CDR2 (germline): LNHDA, SQIVND (reference sequence). Trimming stripped 4 bases from V and 0 bases from J, with 10 bases between. CDR3 nucleotide sequence: TGTGCCAGTAGTACGCCCCGGAGCTCTGGGGCCAACGTCCTGACTTTC. This encodes CASSTPRSSGANVLTF.

This clonotype was recorded a few times. The chain joins TRBV20-1 to TRBJ2-1; TRBD2 matches at 14 bases. The CDR3 covers 15 residues. Germline CDR1 reads DFQATT; CDR2 reads SNEGSKA (reference sequence). Trimming cost V 3 bases and J 8 bases; bases outside gene matches: 6. For the CDR3, the DNA is TGCAGTGCTAGGGGGACTAGCGGGAGTTTGGATGAGCAGTTCTTC. As protein: CSARGTSGSLDEQFF.

In its sample, this clonotype was seen a few times. The V call is TRBV2, the J call TRBJ1-6, with D unresolved. Trimming stripped 0 bases from V and 8 bases from J, with 20 bases between. CDR3 size: 18 residues. The germline V gene encodes CDR1 SNHLY and CDR2 FYNNEI. The CDR3 loop reads CASSEAAPREGFYSPLHF. In DNA, the CDR3 is TGTGCCAGCAGTGAAGCGGCTCCCCGGGAGGGATTTTATTCACCCCTCCACTTT. The full variable domain, completed using reference TRBV2 and TRBJ1-6, is EPEVTQTPSHQVTQMGQEVILRCVPISNHLYFYWYRQILGQKVEFLVSFYNNEISEKSEIFDDQFSVERPDGSNFTLKIRSTKLEDSAMYFCASSEAAPREGFYSPLHFGNGTRLTVT.

This clonotype was counted ten times or more. The chain joins TRBV30 to TRBJ1-2, with D unresolved. Germline assignment: CDR1 GTSNPN and CDR2 SVGIG (reference sequence). This CDR3 spans 13 amino acids. V was pared by 0 bases and J by 0 bases, with 5 bases between. CDR3 loop: CAWSVEANYGYTF. The CDR3 nucleotides are TGTGCCTGGAGTGTGGAGGCTAACTATGGCTACACCTTC.

This clonotype was picked up a small number of times. This sequence joins TRBV9 and TRBJ2-3; 7 bases are shared with TRBD1. The germline gives CDR1 SGDLS, CDR2 YYNGEE. The CDR3 extends over 16 amino acids. Germline trimming cut 0 bases from V and 0 bases from J; bases unmatched to any gene: 4. The CDR3 nucleotides read TGTGCCAGCAGCGTAGGGGACAGTTCTAGCACAGATACGCAGTATTTT. Its protein is CASSVGDSSSTDTQYF. The full variable domain, in which reference TRBV9 and TRBJ2-3 provide the parts outside the CDR3, is DSGVTQTPKHLITATGQRVTLRCSPRSGDLSVYWYQQSLDQGLQFLIQYYNGEERAKGNILERFSAQQFPDLHSELNLSSLELGDSALYFCASSVGDSSSTDTQYFGPGTRLTVL.

V gene TRBV9 combines with J gene TRBJ1-2; the D is unclear. The CDR3 length is 11 residues. The germline V gene has CDR1 SGDLS and CDR2 YYNGEE. V lost 3 bases to trimming and J lost 4 bases, with 4 bases between them. Here the CDR3 DNA reads TGTGCCAGCAGCGGAACCTATGGCTACACCTTC. Translated, it gives CASSGTYGYTF.

As concerns this clonotype: This may stem from a read error, because a much larger clone lies one nucleotide away. The V call is TRBV7-8, the J call TRBJ2-2; 7 bases agree with TRBD2. The CDR3 loop spans 17 amino acids. CDR1 and CDR2 from the germline V gene are SGHVS and FQNEAQ. The CDR3 sequence is CANSFSGLAAYSGELFF. The CDR3 coding sequence is TGTGCCAACAGCTTCAGTGGGCTAGCGGCGTACTCCGGGGAGCTGTTTTTT. The variable domain in full, with the rest retrieved from reference TRBV7-8 and TRBJ2-2, is GAGVSQSPRYKVAKRGQDVALRCDPISGHVSLFWYQQALGQGPEFLTYFQNEAQLDKSGLPSDRFFAERPEGSVSTLKIQRTQQEDSAVYLCANSFSGLAAYSGELFFGEGSRLTVL.

The chain uses TRBV14 and TRBJ1-5, with a tentative D call TRBD1 (5 bases). This CDR3 is 17 amino acids long. V dropped 0 bases and J dropped 7 bases, with 19 bases sitting between them. Germline loops: CDR1 SGHDN, CDR2 FVKESK. CDR3 sequence reads: CASSQDTNRRAKQPQHF. CDR3 DNA sequence: TGTGCCAGCAGCCAAGATACTAACAGGAGGGCGAAGCAGCCCCAGCATTTT.

This clonotype has ten or more counts. The chain carries TRBV19 and TRBJ2-6, with D hard to call. V was shortened by 7 bases and J by 2 bases, with 9 bases between the two germline ends. Per germline, CDR1 LNHDA and CDR2 SQIVND (reference sequence). This CDR3 is built from 14 residues. CDR3 protein: CASKGQAGANVLTF. CDR3 coding DNA: TGTGCCAGTAAAGGTCAGGCTGGGGCCAACGTCCTGACTTTC.

This clonotype was detected ten times or more. The CDR3 DNA reads TGTGCCAGCTCACTGTTAGACTACAATGAGCAGTTCTTC. This encodes CASSLLDYNEQFF. The chain employs TRBV18 and TRBJ2-1; no clear D. V lost 4 bases and J lost 3, with 7 bases in between. The CDR3 has 13 residues. Germline CDR1 and CDR2: KGHSH and LQKENI.

This clonotype has at least ten counts. The V call is TRBV7-8, the J call TRBJ1-2; no clear D gene. This CDR3 is built from 15 residues. Trimming cost V 1 base and J 4 bases, with 13 bases left between them. From germline, CDR1 is SGHVS and CDR2 FQNEAQ. The CDR3 sequence is CASSLGGNSGYGYTF. CDR3 nucleotide sequence: TGTGCCAGCAGCTTAGGTGGGAACTCAGGCTATGGCTACACCTTC. Together with reference TRBV7-8 and TRBJ1-2, the CDR3 gives the full variable domain: GAGVSQSPRYKVAKRGQDVALRCDPISGHVSLFWYQQALGQGPEFLTYFQNEAQLDKSGLPSDRFFAERPEGSVSTLKIQRTQQEDSAVYLCASSLGGNSGYGYTFGSGTRLTVV.

This clonotype has a handful of counts. The V gene is TRBV11-2, the J gene TRBJ2-1; TRBD2 aligns across 10 bases. In germline, CDR1 is SGHAT, CDR2 FQNNGV. V trimming: 5 bases; J trimming: 7 bases; junction bases outside the gene matches: 26. The CDR3 has 21 residues. The chain's CDR3 is CASSEKNGAGTSVQKGNEQFF. The CDR3 DNA reads as TGTGCCAGCAGCGAAAAGAACGGGGCAGGGACTAGCGTCCAAAAGGGGAATGAGCAGTTCTTC.

The V and J genes are TRBV9 and TRBJ1-6; D is undetermined. V was cut by 1 base and J by 8 bases, with 16 bases left in between. Germline V gives CDR1 SGDLS, CDR2 YYNGEE. The CDR3 is made up of 16 amino acids. The CDR3 is CASSVKGSGSDSPLHF. The CDR3 nucleotides read TGTGCCAGCAGCGTAAAAGGTTCCGGATCCGATTCACCCCTCCACTTT.

This clonotype was counted many times. CDR3: CASSRIPSGRAYEQYF. The CDR3 region has the DNA TGTGCCAGCAGCCGAATCCCTAGCGGGAGGGCCTACGAGCAGTACTTC. The rearrangement links TRBV7-9 to TRBJ2-7; 12 bases are a match to TRBD2. The CDR3 has 16 amino acids. Germline CDR1 reads SEHNR; CDR2 reads FQNEAQ (reference sequence). Trimming cost V 5 bases and J 2 bases; bases outside gene matches: 7.

The J gene is TRBJ2-5, the V gene TRBV4-1; maybe TRBD1 (6 bases). Germline V lookup: CDR1 MGHRA, CDR2 YSYEKL. There are 15 residues in the CDR3. The V end lost 3 bases, the J end lost 5 bases, and 16 bases lay between the germline ends. The CDR3 region has the DNA TGCGCCAGCAGCCAGGCGTTAGCCCAGGGGGAGACCCAGTACTTC. It translates to CASSQALAQGETQYF.

There are a few counts of this clonotype. The chain joins TRBV11-1 to TRBJ2-7, with 7 bases matching TRBD1. V gave up 2 bases and J gave up 3 bases; unmatched junction bases: 4. This CDR3 contains 14 residues. Germline V gene data show CDR1 as SGHAT and CDR2 as FQDESV (reference sequence). CDR3 protein: CASSLSRQGYEQYF. In DNA, the CDR3 is TGTGCCAGCAGCTTAAGTCGACAGGGCTACGAGCAGTACTTC.

This clonotype has a single count. Given a much more abundant clone one base away, this may be a read error. V and J are TRBV7-9 and TRBJ2-3, with 8 nucleotides matching TRBD2. Germline values: CDR1 SEHNR, CDR2 FQNEAQ (reference sequence). V gave up 7 bases and J gave up 4 bases; unmatched junction bases: 7. The CDR3 sequence is 14 residues long. The CDR3 sequence: CASTIAGLSDTQYF. The DNA of the CDR3 is TGTGCCAGCACCATAGCGGGACTCTCAGATACGCAGTATTTT. The whole variable domain, remainder taken from reference TRBV7-9 and TRBJ2-3, is DTGVSQNPRHKITKRGQNVTFRCDPISEHNRLYWYRQTLGQGPEFLTYFQNEAQLEKSRLLSDRFSAERPKGSFSTLEIQRTEQGDSAMYLCASTIAGLSDTQYFGPGTRLTVL.

The V gene is TRBV20-1, the J gene TRBJ2-2, with D perhaps matching TRBD1 or TRBD2 (5 bases each). CDR3 length equals 14 residues. The germline V gene encodes CDR1 DFQATT and CDR2 SNEGSKA (reference sequence). V shed 2 bases and J shed 3 bases, with 10 bases lying between them. DNA of the CDR3: TGCAGTGCTAGATCAGGGACCCACACCGGGGAGCTGTTTTTT. This encodes CSARSGTHTGELFF.

Only a few counts were recorded for this clonotype. The rearrangement links TRBV28 to TRBJ2-5; no definite D call. V was clipped by 1 base and J by 2 bases, with 8 bases between them. The germline V gene encodes CDR1 MDHEN and CDR2 SYDVKM. The CDR3 is 14 amino acids. As DNA, the CDR3 is TGTGCCAGCAGTTTATCTGGGGTTCAAGAGACCCAGTACTTC. Encoded protein: CASSLSGVQETQYF. The full variable domain, its missing parts supplied by reference TRBV28 and TRBJ2-5, is DVKVTQSSRYLVKRTGEKVFLECVQDMDHENMFWYRQDPGLGLRLIYFSYDVKMKEKGDIPEGYSVSREKKERFSLILESASTNQTSMYLCASSLSGVQETQYFGPGTRLLVL.

The rearrangement joins TRBV2 to TRBJ2-7, with TRBD1 matching 7 bases. Per the germline V gene, CDR1 is SNHLY and CDR2 is FYNNEI. V lost 7 bases, J lost 4 bases, and 10 bases stayed unmatched. This CDR3 has 14 amino acids. CDR3 DNA: TGTGCCAGCACTAGGGACAGAAAAAATTACGAGCAGTACTTC. This gives the protein CASTRDRKNYEQYF.

This clonotype has a handful of counts. The gene calls are TRBV29-1 and TRBJ2-5; D is perhaps TRBD1 or TRBD2 (5 bases each). The ends were cut back, 7 bases at V and 2 bases at J, with 11 bases in the middle. Looked up from germline, CDR1 is SQVTM and CDR2 is ANQGSEA. The CDR3 has 12 residues. For the CDR3, the DNA is TGCAGCGCTGTGAGGGGTCAAGAGACCCAGTACTTC. Translation gives CSAVRGQETQYF. Full variable domain (rest looked up from reference TRBV29-1 and TRBJ2-5): SAVISQKPSRDICQRGTSLTIQCQVDSQVTMMFWYRQQPGQSLTLIATANQGSEATYESGFVIDKFPISRPNLTFSTLTVSNMSPEDSSIYLCSAVRGQETQYFGPGTRLLVL.

This clonotype occurred many times. This rearrangement joins TRBV3-1 to TRBJ1-5; possible D gene TRBD1, 6 bases. Looked up from germline, CDR1 is LGHDT and CDR2 is YNNKEL (reference sequence). The ends were cut back, 5 bases at V and 4 bases at J, with 15 bases in the middle. CDR3 length: 15 residues. The CDR3 DNA follows: TGTGCCAGCAGCGACACAGGGTCGGGGAATCAGCCCCAGCATTTT. Amino acids: CASSDTGSGNQPQHF.

This clonotype was seen a few times. CDR3 in DNA: TGCGCCAGCAGCTCTGGACAGGGGCATGGCGGCTACACCTTC. It translates to CASSSGQGHGGYTF. The rearrangement joins TRBV5-1 to TRBJ1-2; 9 nucleotides match TRBD1. The CDR3 runs 14 residues. Germline trimming cut 3 bases from V and 8 bases from J; bases unmatched to any gene: 8. CDR1 is SGHRS and CDR2 is YFSETQ in the germline V gene.

The chain couples TRBV15 to TRBJ1-2; maybe TRBD1 (6 bases). Trimming took 5 bases from V and 6 from J, leaving 10 bases between them. Germline V gene sequence: CDR1 LNHNV, CDR2 YYDKDF (reference sequence). The CDR3 has 12 residues. CDR3 sequence: CATSDGQNGYTF. The CDR3 DNA is TGTGCCACCAGCGACGGACAGAATGGCTACACCTTC.

As for this clonotype: Given a much more abundant clone one base away, this may be a read error. The CDR3 end shows no conserved phenylalanine or tryptophan, and so a read error is likely. The chain is built from TRBV28 and TRBJ1-1, with 7 positions matching TRBD1. Per the germline V gene, CDR1 is MDHEN and CDR2 is SYDVKM. This CDR3 spans 14 amino acids. J lost 2 bases, V lost 5 bases, and 5 bases had no gene match. CDR3 loop: CASSIGDSNTEAFL. CDR3 bases: TGTGCCAGCAGTATTGGGGACAGTAACACTGAAGCTTTCCTT.

This chain links TRBV7-6 with TRBJ2-5, with 11 nucleotides matching TRBD1. This CDR3 has 16 residues. J lost 3 bases, V lost 5 bases, and 8 bases had no gene match. Germline loops: CDR1 SGHVS, CDR2 FNYEAQ. CDR3 bases: TGTGCCAGCAGCCAACGGGACAGGGGGGAGGAAGAGACCCAGTACTTC. Translated, it gives CASSQRDRGEEETQYF.